The sequence of this T cell receptor beta chain was determined in a study of T-cell reconstitution after alpha-beta-depleted transplantation in children. Study-level points and caveats: Recipient T cells and thymic progenitors that survived were the source of the high TCRbeta diversity seen at day 60 in some patients. Fresh T-cell production supplied most of the T-cell counts and diversity seen one year after transplant. Reportedly, only several hundred clones from non-depleted graft cells drove alpha-beta T-cell counts at about two months.

As concerns this clonotype: The antigen is not known.

The V gene lost 4 bases and the J gene lost 4 bases, with 14 bases spanning the gap. The germline CDR1 and CDR2 sequences are SGHNT and YYREEE (reference sequence). The CDR3 loop spans 14 amino acids. TCRbeta library construction was performed incorporating unique molecular identifiers. TCRdb fed the PCR reads into MiXCR, producing one record per CDR3 protein. The table includes some 350,000 distinct CDR3 sequences, roughly 17% detected once. The TCR was taken from a male patient between 2 and 15 years old who had a stem cell transplant for acute lymphoblastic leukemia, so the T cells may come from the graft donor. This chain joins TRBV5-4 and TRBJ1-1; D call uncertain. The sample here was PBMCs, mostly from graft donor cells, taken 360 days after TCRalphabeta/CD19-depleted stem cell transplant. Here the CDR3 reads CASSTLRESTEAFF. Here the CDR3 DNA reads TGTGCCAGCAGCACTCTGAGGGAGTCCACTGAAGCTTTCTTT.